This record concerns one T cell receptor (beta chain) sequence. Measured with immunoSEQ multiplex PCR; TCRdb has only the in-frame clones, and not every one. The sample carries 110,000 to 150,000 clones, about 85% recorded once. The sample is drawn from a study of blood T cell repertoires in COVID-19. In germline, CDR1 is SQVTM, CDR2 ANQGSEA. The ends lost 7 bases at V and 3 bases at J; junction bases unmatched: 2. The CDR3 is made up of 11 amino acids. The V and J genes are TRBV29-1 and TRBJ1-2; 7 nucleotides line up with TRBD1. Sequenced input: PBMCs or T cells enriched from blood (not recorded which). The receptor comes from a woman between 40 and 50 years old who had recovered from COVID-19. CDR3 nucleotide sequence: TGCAGCGGTGGGACAGACTATGGCTACACCTTC. The encoded protein is CSGGTDYGYTF.